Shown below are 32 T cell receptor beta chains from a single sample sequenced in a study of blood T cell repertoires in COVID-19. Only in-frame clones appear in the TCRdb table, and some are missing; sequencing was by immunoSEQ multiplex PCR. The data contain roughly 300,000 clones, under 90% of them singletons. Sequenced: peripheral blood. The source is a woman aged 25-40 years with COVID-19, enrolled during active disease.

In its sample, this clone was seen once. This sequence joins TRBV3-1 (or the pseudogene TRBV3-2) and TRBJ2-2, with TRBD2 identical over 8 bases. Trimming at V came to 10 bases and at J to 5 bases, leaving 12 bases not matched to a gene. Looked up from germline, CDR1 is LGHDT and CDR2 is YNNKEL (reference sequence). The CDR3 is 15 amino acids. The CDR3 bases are TGTGCCACCCGTCCCGGGACTAGGGGGACCGGGGAGCTGTTTTTT. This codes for CATRPGTRGTGELFF.

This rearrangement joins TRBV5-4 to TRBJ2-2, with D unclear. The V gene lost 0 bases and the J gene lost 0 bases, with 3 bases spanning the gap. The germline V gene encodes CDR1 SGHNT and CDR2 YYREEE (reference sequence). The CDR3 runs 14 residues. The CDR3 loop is CASSLGTNTGELFF. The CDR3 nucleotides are TGTGCCAGCAGCTTGGGTACGAACACCGGGGAGCTGTTTTTT. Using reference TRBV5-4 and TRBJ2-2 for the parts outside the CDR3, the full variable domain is ETGVTQSPTHLIKTRGQQVTLRCSSQSGHNTVSWYQQALGQGPQFIFQYYREEENGRGNFPPRFSGLQFPNYSSELNVNALELDDSALYLCASSLGTNTGELFFGEGSRLTVL.

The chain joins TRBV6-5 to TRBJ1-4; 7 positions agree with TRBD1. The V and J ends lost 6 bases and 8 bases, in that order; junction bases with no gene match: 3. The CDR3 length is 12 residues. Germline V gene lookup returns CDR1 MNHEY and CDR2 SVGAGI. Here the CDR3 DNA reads TGTGCCAGCAGGAGGGGGCAGGAAAAACTGTTTTTT. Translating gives CASRRGQEKLFF.

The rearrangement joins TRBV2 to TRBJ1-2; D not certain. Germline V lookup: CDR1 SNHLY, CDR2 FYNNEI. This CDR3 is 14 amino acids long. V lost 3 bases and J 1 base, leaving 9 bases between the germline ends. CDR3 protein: CASSDDAGNYGYTF. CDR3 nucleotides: TGTGCCAGCAGTGATGATGCGGGTAACTATGGCTACACCTTC.

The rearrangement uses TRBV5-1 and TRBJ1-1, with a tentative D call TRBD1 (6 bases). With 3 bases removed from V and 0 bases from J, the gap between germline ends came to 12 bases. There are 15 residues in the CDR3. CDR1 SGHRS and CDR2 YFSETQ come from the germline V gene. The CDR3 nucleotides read TGCGCCAGCAGCTCGGGACAAAGGATGAACACTGAAGCTTTCTTT. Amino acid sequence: CASSSGQRMNTEAFF.

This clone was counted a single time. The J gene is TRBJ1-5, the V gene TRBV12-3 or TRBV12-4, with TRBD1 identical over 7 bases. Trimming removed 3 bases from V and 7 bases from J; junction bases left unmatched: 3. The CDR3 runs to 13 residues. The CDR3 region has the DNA TGTGCCAGCAGTTTCCAGGGGGAACAGCCCCAGCATTTT. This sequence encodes CASSFQGEQPQHF.

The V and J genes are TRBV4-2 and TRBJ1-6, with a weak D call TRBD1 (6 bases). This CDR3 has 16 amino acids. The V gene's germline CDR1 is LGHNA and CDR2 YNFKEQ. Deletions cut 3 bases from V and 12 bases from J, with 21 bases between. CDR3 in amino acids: CASSQDGTNARRPLHF. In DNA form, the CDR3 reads TGTGCCAGCAGCCAGGACGGGACAAACGCTCGGCGACCCCTCCACTTT.

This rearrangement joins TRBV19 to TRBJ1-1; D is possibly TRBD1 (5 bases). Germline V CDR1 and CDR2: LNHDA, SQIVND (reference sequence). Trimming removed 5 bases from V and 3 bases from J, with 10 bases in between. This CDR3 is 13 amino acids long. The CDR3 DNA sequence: TGTGCCAGTAGTGGAACAGGCTACACTGAAGCTTTCTTT. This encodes CASSGTGYTEAFF.

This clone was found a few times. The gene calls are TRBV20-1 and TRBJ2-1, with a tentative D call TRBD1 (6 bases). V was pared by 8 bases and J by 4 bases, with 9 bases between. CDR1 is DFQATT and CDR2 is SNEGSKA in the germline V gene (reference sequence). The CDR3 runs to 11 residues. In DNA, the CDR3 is TGCAGTCATCAGGGGTACAATGAGCAGTTCTTC. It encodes CSHQGYNEQFF.

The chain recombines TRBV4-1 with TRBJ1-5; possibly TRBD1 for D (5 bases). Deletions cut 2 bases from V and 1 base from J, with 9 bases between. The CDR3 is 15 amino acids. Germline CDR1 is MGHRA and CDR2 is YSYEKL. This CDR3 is CASSQMGGSNQPQHF. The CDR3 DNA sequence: TGCGCCAGCAGCCAAATGGGGGGGAGCAATCAGCCCCAGCATTTT.

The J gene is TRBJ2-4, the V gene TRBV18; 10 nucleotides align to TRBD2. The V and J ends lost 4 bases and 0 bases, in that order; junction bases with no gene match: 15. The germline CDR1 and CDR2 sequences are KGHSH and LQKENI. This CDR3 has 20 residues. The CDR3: CASSLLGTSAPPLAKNIQYF. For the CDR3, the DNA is TGTGCCAGCTCACTCCTTGGGACTAGCGCCCCTCCACTAGCCAAAAACATTCAGTACTTC.

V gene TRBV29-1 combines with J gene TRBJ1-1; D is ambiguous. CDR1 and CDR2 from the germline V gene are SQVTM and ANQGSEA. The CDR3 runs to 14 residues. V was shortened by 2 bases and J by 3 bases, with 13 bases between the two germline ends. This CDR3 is CSVENPGSDTEAFF. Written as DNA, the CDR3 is TGCAGCGTTGAAAACCCGGGGTCTGACACTGAAGCTTTCTTT.

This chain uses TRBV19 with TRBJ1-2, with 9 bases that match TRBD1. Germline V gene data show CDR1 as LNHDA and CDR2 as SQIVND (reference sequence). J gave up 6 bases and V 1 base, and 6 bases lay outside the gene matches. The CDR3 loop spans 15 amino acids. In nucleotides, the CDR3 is TGTGCCAGTAGTATAGTGGGACAGGGTCTAAATGGCTACACCTTC. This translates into CASSIVGQGLNGYTF.

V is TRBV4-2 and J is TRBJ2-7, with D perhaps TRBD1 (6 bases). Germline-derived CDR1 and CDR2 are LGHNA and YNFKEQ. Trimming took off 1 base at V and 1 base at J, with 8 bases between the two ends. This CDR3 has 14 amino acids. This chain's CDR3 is CASSQVDRSYEQYF. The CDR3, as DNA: TGTGCCAGCAGCCAAGTTGACAGGTCCTACGAGCAGTACTTC.

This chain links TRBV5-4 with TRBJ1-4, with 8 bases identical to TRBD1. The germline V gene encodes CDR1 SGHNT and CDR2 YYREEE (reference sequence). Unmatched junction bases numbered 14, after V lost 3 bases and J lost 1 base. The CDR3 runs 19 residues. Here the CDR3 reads CASSWAGQELTGTNEKLFF. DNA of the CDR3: TGTGCCAGCAGCTGGGCGGGACAGGAGCTTACCGGAACTAATGAAAAACTGTTTTTT.

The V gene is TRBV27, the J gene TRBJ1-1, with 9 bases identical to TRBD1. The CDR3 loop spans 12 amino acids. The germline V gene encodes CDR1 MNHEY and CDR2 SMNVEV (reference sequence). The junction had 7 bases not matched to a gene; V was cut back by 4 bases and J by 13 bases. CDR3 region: CASSSRDRVNFF. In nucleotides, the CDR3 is TGTGCCAGCAGTTCCCGGGACAGGGTGAATTTCTTT.

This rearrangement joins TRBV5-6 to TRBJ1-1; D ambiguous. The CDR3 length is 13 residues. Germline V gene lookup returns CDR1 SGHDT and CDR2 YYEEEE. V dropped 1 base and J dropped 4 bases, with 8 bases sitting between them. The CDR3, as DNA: TGTGCCAGCAGCTTGCTCCGGTTCACTGAAGCTTTCTTT. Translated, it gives CASSLLRFTEAFF.

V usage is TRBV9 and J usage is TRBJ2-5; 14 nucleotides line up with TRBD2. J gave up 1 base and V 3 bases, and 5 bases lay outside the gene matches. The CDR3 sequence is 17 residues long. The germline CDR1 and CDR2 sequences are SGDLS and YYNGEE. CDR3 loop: CASSAGLAGGPQETQYF. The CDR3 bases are TGTGCCAGCAGCGCAGGACTAGCGGGGGGCCCCCAAGAGACCCAGTACTTC.

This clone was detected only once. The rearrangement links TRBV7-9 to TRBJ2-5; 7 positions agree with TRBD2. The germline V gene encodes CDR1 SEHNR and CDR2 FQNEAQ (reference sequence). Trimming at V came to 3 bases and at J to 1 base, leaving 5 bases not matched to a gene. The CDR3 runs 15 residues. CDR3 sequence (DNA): TGTGCCAGCAGCTTCCAGGGAGGGATCCAAGAGACCCAGTACTTC. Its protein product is CASSFQGGIQETQYF.

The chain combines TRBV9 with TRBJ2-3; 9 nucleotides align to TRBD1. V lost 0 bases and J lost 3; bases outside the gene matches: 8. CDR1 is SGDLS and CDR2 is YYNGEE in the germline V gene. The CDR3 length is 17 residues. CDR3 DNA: TGTGCCAGCAGCGTAGCTCCCACAGGGGGCAGAACAGATACGCAGTATTTT. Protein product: CASSVAPTGGRTDTQYF.

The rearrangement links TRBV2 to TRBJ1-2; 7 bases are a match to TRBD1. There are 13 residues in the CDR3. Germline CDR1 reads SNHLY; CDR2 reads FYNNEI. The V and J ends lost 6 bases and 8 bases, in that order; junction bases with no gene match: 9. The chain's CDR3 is CASSADRVSGYTF. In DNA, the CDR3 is TGTGCCAGCAGCGCCGACAGGGTATCCGGCTACACCTTC.

This chain's CDR3 is CASSESGGTTDTQYF. The CDR3 region has the DNA TGTGCCAGCAGCGAATCGGGGGGGACCACAGATACGCAGTATTTT. The chain uses TRBV7-8 and TRBJ2-3, with 8 bases identical to TRBD2. The CDR3 is made up of 15 amino acids. Trimming cost V 5 bases and J 2 bases; bases outside gene matches: 6. In germline, CDR1 is SGHVS, CDR2 FQNEAQ.

In nucleotides, the CDR3 is TGTGCCACCAGTGAGGCAGGAAGCGAAAAACTGTTTTTT. It translates to CATSEAGSEKLFF. V is TRBV24-1 and J is TRBJ1-4; D ambiguous. The germline V gene has CDR1 KGHDR and CDR2 SFDVKD. This CDR3 has 13 amino acids. Trimming stripped 4 bases from V and 8 bases from J, with 10 bases between.

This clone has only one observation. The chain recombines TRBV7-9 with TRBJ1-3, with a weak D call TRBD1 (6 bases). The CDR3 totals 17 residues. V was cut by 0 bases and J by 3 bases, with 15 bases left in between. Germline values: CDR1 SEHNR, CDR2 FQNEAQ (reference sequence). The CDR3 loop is CASSLARAQGHGNTIYF. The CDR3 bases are TGTGCCAGCAGCTTAGCCCGGGCCCAGGGGCATGGAAACACCATATATTTT.

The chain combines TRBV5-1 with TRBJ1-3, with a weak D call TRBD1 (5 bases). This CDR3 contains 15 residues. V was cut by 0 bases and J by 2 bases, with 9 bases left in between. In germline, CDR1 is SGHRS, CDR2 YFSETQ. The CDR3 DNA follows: TGCGCCAGCAGCTTGGCCGGGGGTCCTGGAAACACCATATATTTT. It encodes CASSLAGGPGNTIYF.

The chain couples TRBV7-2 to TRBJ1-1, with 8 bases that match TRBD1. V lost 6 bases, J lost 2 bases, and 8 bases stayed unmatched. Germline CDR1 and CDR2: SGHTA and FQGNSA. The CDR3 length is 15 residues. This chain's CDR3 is CASSRGGQVNTEAFF. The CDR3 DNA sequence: TGTGCCAGCAGTCGAGGGGGACAGGTAAACACTGAAGCTTTCTTT.

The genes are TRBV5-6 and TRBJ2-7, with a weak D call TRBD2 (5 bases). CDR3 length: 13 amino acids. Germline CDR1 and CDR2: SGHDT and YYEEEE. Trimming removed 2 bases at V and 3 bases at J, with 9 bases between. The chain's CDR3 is CASSFRGNYEQYV. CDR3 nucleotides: TGTGCCAGCAGCTTTCGAGGGAACTACGAGCAGTACGTC.

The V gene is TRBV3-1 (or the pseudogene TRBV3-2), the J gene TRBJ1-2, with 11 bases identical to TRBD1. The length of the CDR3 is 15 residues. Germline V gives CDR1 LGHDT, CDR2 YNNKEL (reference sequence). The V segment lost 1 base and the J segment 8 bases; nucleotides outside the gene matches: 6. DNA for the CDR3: TGTGCCAGCAGCCAAGTTAGGACAGGGGGCATCGGCTACACCTTC. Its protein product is CASSQVRTGGIGYTF.

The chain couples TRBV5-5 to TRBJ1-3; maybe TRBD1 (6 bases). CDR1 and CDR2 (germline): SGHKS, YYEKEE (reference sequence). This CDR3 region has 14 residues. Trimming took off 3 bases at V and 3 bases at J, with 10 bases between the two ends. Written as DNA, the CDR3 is TGTGCCAGCAGCTCCGGACAGAATGGAAACACCATATATTTT. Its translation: CASSSGQNGNTIYF.

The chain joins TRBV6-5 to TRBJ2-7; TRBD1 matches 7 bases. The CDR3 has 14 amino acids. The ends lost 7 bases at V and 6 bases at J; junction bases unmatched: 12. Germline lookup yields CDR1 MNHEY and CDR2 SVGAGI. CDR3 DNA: TGTGCCAGCAATCTAGACAGGGTGGTGGTCGAGCAGTACTTC. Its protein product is CASNLDRVVVEQYF.

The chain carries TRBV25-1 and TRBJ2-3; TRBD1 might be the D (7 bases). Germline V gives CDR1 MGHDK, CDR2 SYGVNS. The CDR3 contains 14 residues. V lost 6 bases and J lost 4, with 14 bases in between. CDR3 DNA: TGTGCCAGCAGGCAGGGGGGCGGAGCAGATACGCAGTATTTT. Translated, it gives CASRQGGGADTQYF. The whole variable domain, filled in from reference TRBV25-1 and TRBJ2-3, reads EADIYQTPRYLVIGTGKKITLECSQTMGHDKMYWYQQDPGMELHLIHYSYGVNSTEKGDLSSESTVSRIRTEHFPLTLESARPSHTSQYLCASRQGGGADTQYFGPGTRLTVL.

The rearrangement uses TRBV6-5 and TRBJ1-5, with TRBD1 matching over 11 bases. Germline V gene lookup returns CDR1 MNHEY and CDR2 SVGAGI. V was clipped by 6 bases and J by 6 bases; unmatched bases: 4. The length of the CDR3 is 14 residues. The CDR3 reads CASRVDRGLQPQHF. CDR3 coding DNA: TGTGCCAGCAGGGTGGACAGGGGGCTTCAGCCCCAGCATTTT.